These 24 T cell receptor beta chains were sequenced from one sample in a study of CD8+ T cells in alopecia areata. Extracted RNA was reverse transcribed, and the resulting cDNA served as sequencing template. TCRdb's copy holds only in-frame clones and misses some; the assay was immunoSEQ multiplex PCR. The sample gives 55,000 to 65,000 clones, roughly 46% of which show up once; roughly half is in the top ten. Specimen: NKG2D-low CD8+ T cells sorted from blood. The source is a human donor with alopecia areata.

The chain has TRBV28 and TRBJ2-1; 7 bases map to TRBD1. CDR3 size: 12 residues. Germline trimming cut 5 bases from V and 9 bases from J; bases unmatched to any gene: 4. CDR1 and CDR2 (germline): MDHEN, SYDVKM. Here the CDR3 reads CASSPGGSEQFF. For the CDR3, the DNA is TGTGCCAGCAGTCCAGGGGGTAGTGAGCAGTTCTTC.

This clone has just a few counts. The CDR3 DNA reads as TGTGCCAGCAGCTCCCAACTCGACTCCTACAACGAGCAGTACTTC. Amino acid sequence: CASSSQLDSYNEQYF. The J gene is TRBJ2-7, the V gene TRBV7-3; D is uncertain. Germline values: CDR1 SGHTA, CDR2 FQGTGA. V lost 4 bases and J lost 5, with 18 bases in between. CDR3 length: 15 amino acids.

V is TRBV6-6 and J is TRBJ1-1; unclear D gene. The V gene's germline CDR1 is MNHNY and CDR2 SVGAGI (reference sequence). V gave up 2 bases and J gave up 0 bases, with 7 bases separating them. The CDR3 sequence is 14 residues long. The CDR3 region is CASSYNIMNTEAFF. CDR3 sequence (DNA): TGTGCCAGCAGTTACAATATAATGAACACTGAAGCTTTCTTT.

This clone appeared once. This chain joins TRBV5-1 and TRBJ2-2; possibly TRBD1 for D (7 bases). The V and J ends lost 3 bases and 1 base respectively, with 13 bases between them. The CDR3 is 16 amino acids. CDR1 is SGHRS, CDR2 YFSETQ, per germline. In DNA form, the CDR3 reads TGCGCCAGCAGCTGGCCGCGGGACAGGAACACCGGGGAGCTGTTTTTT. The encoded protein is CASSWPRDRNTGELFF.

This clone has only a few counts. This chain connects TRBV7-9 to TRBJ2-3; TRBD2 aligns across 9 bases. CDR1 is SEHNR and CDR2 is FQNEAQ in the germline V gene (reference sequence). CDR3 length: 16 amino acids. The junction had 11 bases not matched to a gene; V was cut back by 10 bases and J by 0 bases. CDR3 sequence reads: CAIPPLAGDSTDTQYF. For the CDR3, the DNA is TGTGCCATCCCCCCTTTAGCGGGAGATAGCACAGATACGCAGTATTTT.

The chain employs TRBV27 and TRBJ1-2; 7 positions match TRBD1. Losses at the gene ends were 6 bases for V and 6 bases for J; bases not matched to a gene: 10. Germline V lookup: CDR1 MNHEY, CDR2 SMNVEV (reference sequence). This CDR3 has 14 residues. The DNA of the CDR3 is TGTGCCAGCAGGCGGGAGGGACAGCGCCATGGCTACACCTTC. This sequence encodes CASRREGQRHGYTF.

The CDR3 DNA sequence: TGTGCCAGCAGTCTACAGACAGGGGGCGGTAGCACCGGGGAGCTGTTTTTT. Amino acid sequence: CASSLQTGGGSTGELFF. The rearrangement joins TRBV27 to TRBJ2-2; 10 bases map to TRBD1. In germline, CDR1 is MNHEY, CDR2 SMNVEV (reference sequence). V shed 5 bases, J shed 4 bases, and the junction held 10 bases outside the gene matches. The length of the CDR3 is 17 residues.

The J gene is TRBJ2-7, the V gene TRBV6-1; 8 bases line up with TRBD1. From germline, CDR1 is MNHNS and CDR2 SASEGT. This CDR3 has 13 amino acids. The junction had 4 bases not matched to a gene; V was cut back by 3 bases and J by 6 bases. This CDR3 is CASSEDRVSEQYF. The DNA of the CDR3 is TGTGCCAGCAGTGAGGACAGGGTCTCCGAGCAGTACTTC.

This chain's CDR3 is CASSLRGFSDRIEGYTF. The CDR3 DNA follows: TGTGCCAGCAGCTTAAGGGGCTTCTCGGACCGTATTGAGGGCTACACCTTC. The chain uses TRBV7-3 and TRBJ1-2; weak D call: TRBD1 (5 bases). Trimming took 1 base from V and 8 from J, leaving 23 bases between them. Per germline, CDR1 SGHTA and CDR2 FQGTGA. The CDR3 sequence is 17 residues long.

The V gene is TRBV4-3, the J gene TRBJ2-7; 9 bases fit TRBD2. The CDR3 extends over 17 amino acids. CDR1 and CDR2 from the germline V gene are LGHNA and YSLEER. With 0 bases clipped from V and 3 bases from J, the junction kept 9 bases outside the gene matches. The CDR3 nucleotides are TGCGCCAGCAGCCAAGATCGGGTCGTAGCGGGAGTCTACGAGCAGTACTTC. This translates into CASSQDRVVAGVYEQYF.

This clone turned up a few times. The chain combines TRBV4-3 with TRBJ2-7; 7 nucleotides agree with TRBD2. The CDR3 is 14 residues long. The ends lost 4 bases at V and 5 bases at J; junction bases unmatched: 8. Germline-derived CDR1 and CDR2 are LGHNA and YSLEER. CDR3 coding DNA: TGCGCCAGCAGCCCCGAGACTAGCTCAGACGAGCAGTACTTC. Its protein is CASSPETSSDEQYF.

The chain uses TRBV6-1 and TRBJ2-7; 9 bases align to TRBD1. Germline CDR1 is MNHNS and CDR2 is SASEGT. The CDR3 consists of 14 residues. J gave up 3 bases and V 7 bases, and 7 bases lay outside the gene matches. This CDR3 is CASTPGQGIYEQYF. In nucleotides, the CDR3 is TGTGCCAGCACCCCGGGACAGGGAATCTACGAGCAGTACTTC.

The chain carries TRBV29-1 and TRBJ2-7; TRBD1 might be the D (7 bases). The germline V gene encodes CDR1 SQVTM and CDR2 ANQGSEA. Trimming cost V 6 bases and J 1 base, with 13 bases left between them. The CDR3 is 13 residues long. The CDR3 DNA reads TGCAGCGTCGTGACAGGGACTTCCTACGAGCAGTACTTC. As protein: CSVVTGTSYEQYF.

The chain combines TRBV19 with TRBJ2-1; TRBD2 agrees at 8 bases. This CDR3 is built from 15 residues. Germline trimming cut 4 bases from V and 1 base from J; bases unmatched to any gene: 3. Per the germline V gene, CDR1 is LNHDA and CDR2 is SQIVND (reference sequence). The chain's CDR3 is CASSTSSGSYNEQFF. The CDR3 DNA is TGTGCCAGTAGTACGTCTAGCGGGTCCTACAATGAGCAGTTCTTC.

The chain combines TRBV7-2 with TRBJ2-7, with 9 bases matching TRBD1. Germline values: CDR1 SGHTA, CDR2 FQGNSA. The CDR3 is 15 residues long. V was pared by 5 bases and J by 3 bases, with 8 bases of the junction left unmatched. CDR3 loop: CASSVSRGQGYEQYF. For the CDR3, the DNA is TGTGCCAGCAGCGTATCACGGGGACAGGGCTACGAGCAGTACTTC.

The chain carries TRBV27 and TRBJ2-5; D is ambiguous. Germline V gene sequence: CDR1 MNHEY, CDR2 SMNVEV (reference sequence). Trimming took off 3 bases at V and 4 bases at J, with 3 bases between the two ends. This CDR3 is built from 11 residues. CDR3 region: CASSFAETQYF. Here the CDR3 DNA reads TGTGCCAGCAGTTTCGCAGAGACCCAGTACTTC.

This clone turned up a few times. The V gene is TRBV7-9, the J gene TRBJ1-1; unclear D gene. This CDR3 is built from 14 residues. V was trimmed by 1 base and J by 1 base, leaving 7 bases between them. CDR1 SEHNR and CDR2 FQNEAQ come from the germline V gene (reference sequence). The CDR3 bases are TGTGCCAGCAGCTTAGATGGAGGGAACACTGAAGCTTTCTTT. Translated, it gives CASSLDGGNTEAFF.

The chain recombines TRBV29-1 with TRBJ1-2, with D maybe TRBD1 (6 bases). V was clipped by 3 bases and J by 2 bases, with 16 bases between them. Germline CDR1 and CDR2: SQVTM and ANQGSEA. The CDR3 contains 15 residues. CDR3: CSVDPARGYNYGYTF. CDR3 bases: TGCAGCGTTGATCCGGCCAGGGGATACAACTATGGCTACACCTTC.

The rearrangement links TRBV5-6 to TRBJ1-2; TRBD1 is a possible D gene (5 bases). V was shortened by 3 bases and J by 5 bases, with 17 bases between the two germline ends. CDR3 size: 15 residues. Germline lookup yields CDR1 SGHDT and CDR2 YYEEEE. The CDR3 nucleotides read TGTGCCAGCAGCTGGCCAGGGACTAATTCTTATGGCTACACCTTC. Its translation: CASSWPGTNSYGYTF.

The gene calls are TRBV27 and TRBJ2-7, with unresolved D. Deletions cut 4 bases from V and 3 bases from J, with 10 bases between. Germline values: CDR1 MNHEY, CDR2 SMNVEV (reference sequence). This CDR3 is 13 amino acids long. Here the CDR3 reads CASSYGFGYEQYF. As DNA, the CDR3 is TGTGCCAGCAGTTACGGGTTCGGCTACGAGCAGTACTTC.

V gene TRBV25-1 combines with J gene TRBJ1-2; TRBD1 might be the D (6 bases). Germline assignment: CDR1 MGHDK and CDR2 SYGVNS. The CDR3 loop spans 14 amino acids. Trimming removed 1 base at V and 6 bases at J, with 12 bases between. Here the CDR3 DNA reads TGTGCCAGCAGTGAATCGTGGACAGCCCATGGCTACACCTTC. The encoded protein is CASSESWTAHGYTF.

The CDR3 nucleotides are TGTGCCAGCAGTTTCGGGGTTCCAGAGACCCAGTACTTC. As protein: CASSFGVPETQYF. The gene calls are TRBV6-5 and TRBJ2-5, with a possible D match to TRBD2 (5 bases). CDR3 length: 13 amino acids. Trimming cost V 4 bases and J 4 bases, with 10 bases left between them. Germline V gene sequence: CDR1 MNHEY, CDR2 SVGAGI.

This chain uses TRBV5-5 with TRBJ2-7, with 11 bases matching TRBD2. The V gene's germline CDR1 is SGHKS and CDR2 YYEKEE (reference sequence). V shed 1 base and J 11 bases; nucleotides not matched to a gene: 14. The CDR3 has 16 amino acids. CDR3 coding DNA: TGTGCCAGCAGCTTGACGAACGGCCTAGCGGGGGGCCAGGAGTACTTC. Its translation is CASSLTNGLAGGQEYF.

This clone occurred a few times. CDR3 nucleotide sequence: TGTGCCAGCAGCTTAAAAAGGGGCAATGAGCAGTTCTTC. Translating it yields CASSLKRGNEQFF. The rearrangement uses TRBV7-9 and TRBJ2-1; D possibly corresponds to TRBD1 (5 bases). V dropped 2 bases and J dropped 6 bases, with 8 bases sitting between them. This CDR3 is built from 13 residues. Germline V gene data show CDR1 as SEHNR and CDR2 as FQNEAQ (reference sequence).